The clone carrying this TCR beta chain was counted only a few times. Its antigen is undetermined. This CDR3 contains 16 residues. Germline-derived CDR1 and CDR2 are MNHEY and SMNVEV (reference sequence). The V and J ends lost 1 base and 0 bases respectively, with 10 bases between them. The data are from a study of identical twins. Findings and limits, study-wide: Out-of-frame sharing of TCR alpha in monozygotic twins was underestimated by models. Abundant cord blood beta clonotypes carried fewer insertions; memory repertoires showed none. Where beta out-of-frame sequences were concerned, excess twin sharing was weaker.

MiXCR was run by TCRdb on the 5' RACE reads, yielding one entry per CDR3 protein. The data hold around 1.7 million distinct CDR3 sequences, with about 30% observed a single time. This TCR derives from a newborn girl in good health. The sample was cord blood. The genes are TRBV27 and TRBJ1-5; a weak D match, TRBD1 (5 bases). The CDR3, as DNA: TGTGCCAGCAGTTTATGGGGGACGGATAGCAATCAGCCCCAGCATTTT. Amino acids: CASSLWGTDSNQPQHF.